The 8 T cell receptor beta chains reported below all come from one sample, sequenced in a study of blood T cells in healthy people across ages. The authors ran a second PCR of roughly 6 to 12 cycles using a sample-barcoded 5' primer and a J-beta primer mix. From the 5' RACE reads, TCRdb called clonotypes with MiXCR, one entry per CDR3 protein. The table shows around 1,600,000 distinct CDR3 sequences, with 35% to 45% occurring only once. Sequencing was carried out using blood. These receptors were collected from a woman between 18 and 30 years old in good health.

The CDR3 nucleotides are TGTGCCAGCAGCCCTCCGGGACAGGGCCCATCTAACTATGGCTACACCTTC. It is translated as CASSPPGQGPSNYGYTF. J is TRBJ1-2 and V is TRBV7-9, with 9 bases that match TRBD1. This CDR3 has 17 residues. V gave up 5 bases and J gave up 0 bases; unmatched junction bases: 10. CDR1 SEHNR and CDR2 FQNEAQ come from the germline V gene (reference sequence).

The chain is built from TRBV5-1 and TRBJ1-5; 8 bases are shared with TRBD1. Germline lookup yields CDR1 SGHRS and CDR2 YFSETQ. V lost 4 bases and J lost 8; bases outside the gene matches: 5. The CDR3 totals 13 residues. CDR3 region: CASSQGQGEPQHF. Written as DNA, the CDR3 is TGCGCCAGCAGCCAAGGACAGGGCGAGCCCCAGCATTTT. The entire variable domain, with the rest obtained from reference TRBV5-1 and TRBJ1-5, is as follows: KAGVTQTPRYLIKTRGQQVTLSCSPISGHRSVSWYQQTPGQGLQFLFEYFSETQRNKGNFPGRFSGRQFSNSRSEMNVSTLELGDSALYLCASSQGQGEPQHFGDGTRLSIL.

The chain combines TRBV5-5 with TRBJ1-2; D not certain. Trimming pared 0 bases from V and 8 bases from J, leaving 11 bases between. The germline gives CDR1 SGHKS, CDR2 YYEKEE (reference sequence). There are 13 residues in the CDR3. In DNA, the CDR3 is TGTGCCAGCAGCTTGGACAGTGGGAAGGGCTACACCTTC. Amino acid sequence: CASSLDSGKGYTF.

The genes are TRBV5-1 and TRBJ2-1, with a possible D match to TRBD2 (6 bases). The end of the DNA is better explained by TRBJ2-7, so the J call may be wrong. The CDR3 is 13 amino acids. The germline gives CDR1 SGHRS, CDR2 YFSETQ. Here the CDR3 DNA reads TGCGCCAGCAGCACGGGACTCTACAATGAGCAGTACTTC. It specifies CASSTGLYNEQYF.

This clonotype was found many times. This rearrangement joins TRBV10-3 to TRBJ2-3; 11 bases line up with TRBD2. V was clipped by 6 bases and J by 4 bases; unmatched bases: 3. Germline values: CDR1 ENHRY, CDR2 SYGVKD. This CDR3 is 14 amino acids long. The CDR3 loop reads CAIRGLADADTQYF. CDR3 DNA: TGTGCCATCAGGGGACTAGCGGATGCAGATACGCAGTATTTT.

This clonotype was counted only a few times. V is TRBV29-1 and J is TRBJ2-4, with D possibly TRBD1 on 5 matching bases. Germline CDR1 is SQVTM and CDR2 is ANQGSEA. Deletions cut 1 base from V and 3 bases from J, with 10 bases between. The CDR3 is 14 residues long. CDR3 loop: CSVEGTPNKNIQYF. CDR3 sequence (DNA): TGCAGCGTTGAAGGGACACCTAACAAAAACATTCAGTACTTC. The entire variable domain, with the rest obtained from reference TRBV29-1 and TRBJ2-4, is as follows: SAVISQKPSRDICQRGTSLTIQCQVDSQVTMMFWYRQQPGQSLTLIATANQGSEATYESGFVIDKFPISRPNLTFSTLTVSNMSPEDSSIYLCSVEGTPNKNIQYFGAGTRLSVL.

As concerns this clonotype: One end of the junction fails to match germline, which may point to a read error. V and J are TRBV12-3 or TRBV12-4 and TRBJ2-7; tentatively, D is TRBD1 (5 bases). The CDR3 extends over 16 amino acids. The CDR3 DNA follows: TGTGCCCGCAGTCCGTTCGCAGGGTTACTTACCTACGAGCAGTACTTC. Translating it yields CARSPFAGLLTYEQYF.

The table lists this clonotype with many counts. The chain uses TRBV28 and TRBJ2-7; D uncertain. The V gene's germline CDR1 is MDHEN and CDR2 SYDVKM. CDR3 length: 11 residues. V lost 3 bases, J lost 3 bases, and 3 bases lay in between. CDR3 protein: CASSFLYEQYF. CDR3 nucleotides: TGTGCCAGCAGTTTCCTCTACGAGCAGTACTTC.